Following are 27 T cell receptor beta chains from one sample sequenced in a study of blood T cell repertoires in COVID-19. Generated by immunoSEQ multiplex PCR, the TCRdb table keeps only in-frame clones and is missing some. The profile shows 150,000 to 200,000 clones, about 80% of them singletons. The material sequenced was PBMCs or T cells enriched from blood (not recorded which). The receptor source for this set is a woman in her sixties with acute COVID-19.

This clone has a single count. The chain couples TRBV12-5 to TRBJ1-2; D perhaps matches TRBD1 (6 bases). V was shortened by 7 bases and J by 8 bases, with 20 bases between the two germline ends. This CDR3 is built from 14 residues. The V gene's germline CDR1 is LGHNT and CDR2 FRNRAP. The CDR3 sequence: CASADSYSQGGYTF. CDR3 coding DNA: TGTGCTAGTGCGGACAGCTACTCTCAGGGGGGCTACACCTTC.

CDR3 loop: CASSLSQPAEAFF. Written as DNA, the CDR3 is TGTGCCAGCAGTTTAAGTCAACCGGCTGAAGCTTTCTTT. The chain has TRBV28 and TRBJ1-1, with no clear D. The CDR3 is 13 residues long. CDR1 is MDHEN and CDR2 is SYDVKM in the germline V gene. With 2 bases removed from V and 6 bases from J, the gap between germline ends came to 10 bases.

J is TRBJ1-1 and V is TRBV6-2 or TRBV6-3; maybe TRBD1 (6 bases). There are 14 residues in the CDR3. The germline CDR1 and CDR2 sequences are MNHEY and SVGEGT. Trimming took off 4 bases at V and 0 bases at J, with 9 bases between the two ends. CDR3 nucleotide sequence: TGTGCCAGCAGTTGGACAGTGATGAACACTGAAGCTTTCTTT. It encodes CASSWTVMNTEAFF.

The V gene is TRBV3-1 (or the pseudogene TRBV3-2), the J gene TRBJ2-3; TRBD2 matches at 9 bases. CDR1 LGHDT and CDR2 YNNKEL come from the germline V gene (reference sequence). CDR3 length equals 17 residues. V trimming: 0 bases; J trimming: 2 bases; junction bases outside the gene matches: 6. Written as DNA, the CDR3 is TGTGCCAGCAGCCAAGACCTGACTAGCGGAGCCACAGATACGCAGTATTTT. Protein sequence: CASSQDLTSGATDTQYF.

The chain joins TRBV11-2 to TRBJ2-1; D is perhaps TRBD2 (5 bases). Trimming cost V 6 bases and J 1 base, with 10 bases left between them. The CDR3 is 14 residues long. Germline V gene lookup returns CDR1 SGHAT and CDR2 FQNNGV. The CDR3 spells CASSSSGSYNEQFF. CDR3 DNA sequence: TGTGCCAGCAGTTCCTCGGGATCCTACAATGAGCAGTTCTTC.

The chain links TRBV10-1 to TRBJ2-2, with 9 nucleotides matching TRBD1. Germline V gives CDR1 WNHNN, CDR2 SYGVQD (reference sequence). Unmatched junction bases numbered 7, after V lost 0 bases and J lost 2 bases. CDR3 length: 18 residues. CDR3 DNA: TGCGCCAGCAGTGAGTCTGCGTGGGACAGGGCAAACACCGGGGAGCTGTTTTTT. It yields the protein CASSESAWDRANTGELFF.

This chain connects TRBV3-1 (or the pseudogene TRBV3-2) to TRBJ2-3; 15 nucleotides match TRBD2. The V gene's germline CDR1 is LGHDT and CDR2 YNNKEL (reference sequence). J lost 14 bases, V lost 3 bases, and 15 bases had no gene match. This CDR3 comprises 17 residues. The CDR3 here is CASSQALPGLAGGTAYF. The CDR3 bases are TGTGCCAGCAGCCAGGCCCTTCCGGGACTAGCGGGGGGTACAGCGTATTTT.

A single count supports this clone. CDR3 in DNA: TGTGCCACCAGTGAAATCTTCGGGACAGGGAATATAGATACGCAGTATTTT. It specifies CATSEIFGTGNIDTQYF. The J gene is TRBJ2-3, the V gene TRBV24-1; 9 bases fit TRBD1. This CDR3 is 17 amino acids long. In germline, CDR1 is KGHDR, CDR2 SFDVKD. After removal of 4 bases from V and 5 bases from J, the junction contained 12 bases not matched to a gene.

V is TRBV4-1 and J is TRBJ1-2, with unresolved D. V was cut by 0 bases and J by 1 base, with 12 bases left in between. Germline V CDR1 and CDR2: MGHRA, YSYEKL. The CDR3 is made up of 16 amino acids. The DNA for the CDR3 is TGCGCCAGCAGCCAAGATCCCTATAAGTTTAACTATGGCTACACCTTC. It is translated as CASSQDPYKFNYGYTF.

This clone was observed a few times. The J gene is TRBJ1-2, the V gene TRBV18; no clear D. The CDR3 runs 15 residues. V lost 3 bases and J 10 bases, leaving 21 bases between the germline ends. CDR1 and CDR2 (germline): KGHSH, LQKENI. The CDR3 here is CASSPEIGGARPYTF. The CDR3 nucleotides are TGTGCCAGCTCACCGGAGATCGGAGGCGCACGTCCCTACACCTTC.

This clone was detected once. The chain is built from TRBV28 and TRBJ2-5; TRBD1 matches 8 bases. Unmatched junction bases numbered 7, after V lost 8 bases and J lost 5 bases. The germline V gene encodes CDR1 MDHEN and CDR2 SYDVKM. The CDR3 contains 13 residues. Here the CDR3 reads CASRPGGQETQYF. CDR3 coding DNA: TGTGCCAGCCGCCCAGGGGGCCAGGAGACCCAGTACTTC.

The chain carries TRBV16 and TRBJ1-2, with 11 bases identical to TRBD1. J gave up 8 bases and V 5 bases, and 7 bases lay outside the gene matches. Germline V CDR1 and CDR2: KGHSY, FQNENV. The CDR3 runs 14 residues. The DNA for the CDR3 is TGTGCCAGCAGCGAAGGGACAGGGGGAGGCGGCTACACCTTC. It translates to CASSEGTGGGGYTF. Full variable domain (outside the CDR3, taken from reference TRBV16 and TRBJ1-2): GEEVAQTPKHLVRGEGQKAKLYCAPIKGHSYVFWYQQVLKNEFKFLISFQNENVFDETGMPKERFSAKCLPNSPCSLEIQATKLEDSAVYFCASSEGTGGGGYTFGSGTRLTVV.

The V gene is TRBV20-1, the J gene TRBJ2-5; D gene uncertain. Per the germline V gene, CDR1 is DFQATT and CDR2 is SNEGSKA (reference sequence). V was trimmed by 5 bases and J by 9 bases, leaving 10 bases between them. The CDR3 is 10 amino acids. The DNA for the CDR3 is TGCAGTGCTGTCATAGATGCCCAGTACTTC. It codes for CSAVIDAQYF.

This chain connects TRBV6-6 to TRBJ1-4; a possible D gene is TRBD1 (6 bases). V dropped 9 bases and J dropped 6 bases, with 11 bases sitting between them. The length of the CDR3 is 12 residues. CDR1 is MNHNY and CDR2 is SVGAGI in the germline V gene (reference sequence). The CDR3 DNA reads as TGTGCCAGTCGCAGGGGAGATGAAAAACTGTTTTTT. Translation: CASRRGDEKLFF.

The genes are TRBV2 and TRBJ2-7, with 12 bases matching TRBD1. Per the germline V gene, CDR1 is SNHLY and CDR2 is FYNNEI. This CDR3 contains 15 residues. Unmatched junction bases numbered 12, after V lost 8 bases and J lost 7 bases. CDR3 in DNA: TGTGCCAGCGATAGCCTGGGACAGGGGGCGGGTGAGCAGTACTTC. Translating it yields CASDSLGQGAGEQYF.

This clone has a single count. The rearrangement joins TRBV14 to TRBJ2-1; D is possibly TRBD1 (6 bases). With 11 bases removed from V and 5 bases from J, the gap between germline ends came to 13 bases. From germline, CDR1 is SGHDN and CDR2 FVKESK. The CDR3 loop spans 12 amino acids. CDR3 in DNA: TGTGCCTCCCGGACAGACAACAATGAGCAGTTCTTC. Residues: CASRTDNNEQFF.

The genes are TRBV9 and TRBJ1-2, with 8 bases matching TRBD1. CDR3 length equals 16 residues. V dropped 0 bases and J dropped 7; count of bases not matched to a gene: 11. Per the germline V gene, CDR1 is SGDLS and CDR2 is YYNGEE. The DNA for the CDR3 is TGTGCCAGCAGCGTAGAGGTGACAGGGGAAGTTGGTGGCTACACCTTC. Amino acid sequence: CASSVEVTGEVGGYTF.

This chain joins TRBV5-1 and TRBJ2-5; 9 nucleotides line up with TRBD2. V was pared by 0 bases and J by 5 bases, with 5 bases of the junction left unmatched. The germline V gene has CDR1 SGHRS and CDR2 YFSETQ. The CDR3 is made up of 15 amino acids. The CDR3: CASSLAAGGGETQYF. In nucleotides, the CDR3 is TGCGCCAGCAGCTTGGCTGCGGGAGGGGGGGAGACCCAGTACTTC. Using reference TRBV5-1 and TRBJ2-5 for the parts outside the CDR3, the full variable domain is KAGVTQTPRYLIKTRGQQVTLSCSPISGHRSVSWYQQTPGQGLQFLFEYFSETQRNKGNFPGRFSGRQFSNSRSEMNVSTLELGDSALYLCASSLAAGGGETQYFGPGTRLLVL.

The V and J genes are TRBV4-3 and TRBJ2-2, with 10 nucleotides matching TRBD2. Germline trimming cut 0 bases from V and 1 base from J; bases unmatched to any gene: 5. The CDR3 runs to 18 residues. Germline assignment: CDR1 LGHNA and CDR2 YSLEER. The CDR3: CASSQEPSSGGNTGELFF. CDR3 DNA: TGCGCCAGCAGCCAAGAGCCTTCTAGCGGGGGGAACACCGGGGAGCTGTTTTTT.

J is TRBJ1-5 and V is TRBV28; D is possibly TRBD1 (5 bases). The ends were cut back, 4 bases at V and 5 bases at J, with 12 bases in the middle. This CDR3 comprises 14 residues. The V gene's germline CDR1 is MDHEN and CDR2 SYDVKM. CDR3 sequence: CASSSSQGDQPQHF. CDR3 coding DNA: TGTGCCAGCAGTTCCTCCCAGGGCGATCAGCCCCAGCATTTT. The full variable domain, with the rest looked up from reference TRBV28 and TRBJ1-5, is DVKVTQSSRYLVKRTGEKVFLECVQDMDHENMFWYRQDPGLGLRLIYFSYDVKMKEKGDIPEGYSVSREKKERFSLILESASTNQTSMYLCASSSSQGDQPQHFGDGTRLSIL.

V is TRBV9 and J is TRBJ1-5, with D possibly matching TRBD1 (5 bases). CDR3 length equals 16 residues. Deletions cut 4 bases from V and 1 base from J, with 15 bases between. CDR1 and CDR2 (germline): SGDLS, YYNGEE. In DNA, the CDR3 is TGTGCCAGCAGCTCCGGTGGCGGGGGAAGCAATCAGCCCCAGCATTTT. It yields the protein CASSSGGGGSNQPQHF.

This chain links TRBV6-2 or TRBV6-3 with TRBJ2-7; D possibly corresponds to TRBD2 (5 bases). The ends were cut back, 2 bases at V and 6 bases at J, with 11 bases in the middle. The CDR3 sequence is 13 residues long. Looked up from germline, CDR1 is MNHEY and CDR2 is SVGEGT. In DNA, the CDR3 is TGTGCCAGCAGTTACCGTCGGGAAGGCGAGCAGTACTTC. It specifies CASSYRREGEQYF.

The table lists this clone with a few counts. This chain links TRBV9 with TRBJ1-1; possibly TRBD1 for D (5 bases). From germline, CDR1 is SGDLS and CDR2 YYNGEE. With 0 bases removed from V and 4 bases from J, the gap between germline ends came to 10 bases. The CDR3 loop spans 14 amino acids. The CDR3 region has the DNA TGTGCCAGCAGCGTAGCAGGGTCGGGCACTGAAGCTTTCTTT. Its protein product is CASSVAGSGTEAFF.

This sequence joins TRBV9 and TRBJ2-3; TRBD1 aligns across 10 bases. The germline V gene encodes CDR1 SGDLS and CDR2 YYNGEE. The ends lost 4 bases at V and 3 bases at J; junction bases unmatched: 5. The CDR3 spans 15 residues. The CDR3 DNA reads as TGTGCCAGCAGCTTGGGGGACAGGGGAACAGATACGCAGTATTTT. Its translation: CASSLGDRGTDTQYF.

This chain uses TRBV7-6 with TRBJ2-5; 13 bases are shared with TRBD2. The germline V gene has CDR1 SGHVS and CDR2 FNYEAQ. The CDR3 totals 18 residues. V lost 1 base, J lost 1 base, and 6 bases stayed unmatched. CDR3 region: CASSLGLAGGTLQETQYF. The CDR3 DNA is TGTGCCAGCAGCTTAGGACTAGCGGGGGGCACACTCCAAGAGACCCAGTACTTC.

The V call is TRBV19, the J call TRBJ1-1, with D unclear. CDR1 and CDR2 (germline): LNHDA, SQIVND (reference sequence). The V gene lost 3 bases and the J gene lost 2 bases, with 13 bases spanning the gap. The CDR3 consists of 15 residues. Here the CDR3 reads CASSMPRTPNTEAFF. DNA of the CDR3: TGTGCCAGTAGTATGCCGAGGACTCCAAACACTGAAGCTTTCTTT.

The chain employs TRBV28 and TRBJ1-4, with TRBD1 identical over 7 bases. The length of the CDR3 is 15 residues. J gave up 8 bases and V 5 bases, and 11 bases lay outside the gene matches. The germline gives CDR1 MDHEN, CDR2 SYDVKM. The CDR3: CASSPQQGYEEKLFF. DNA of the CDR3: TGTGCCAGCAGTCCTCAACAGGGGTATGAAGAAAAACTGTTTTTT.